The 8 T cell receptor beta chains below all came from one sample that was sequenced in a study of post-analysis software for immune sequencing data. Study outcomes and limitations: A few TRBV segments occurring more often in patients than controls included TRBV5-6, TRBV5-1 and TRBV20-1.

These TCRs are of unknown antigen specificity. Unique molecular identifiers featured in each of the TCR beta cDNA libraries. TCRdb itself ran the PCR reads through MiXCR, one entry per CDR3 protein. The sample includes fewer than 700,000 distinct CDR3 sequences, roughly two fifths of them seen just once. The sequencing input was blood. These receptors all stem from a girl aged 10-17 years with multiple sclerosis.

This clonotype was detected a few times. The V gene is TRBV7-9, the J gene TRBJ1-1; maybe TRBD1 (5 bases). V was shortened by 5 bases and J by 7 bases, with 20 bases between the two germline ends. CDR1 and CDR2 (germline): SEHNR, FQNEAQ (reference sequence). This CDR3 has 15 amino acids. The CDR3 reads CASSVNLLGRFEAFF. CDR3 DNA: TGTGCCAGCAGCGTCAACTTACTGGGACGGTTTGAAGCTTTCTTT. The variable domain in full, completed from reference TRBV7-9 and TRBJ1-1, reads DTGVSQNPRHKITKRGQNVTFRCDPISEHNRLYWYRQTLGQGPEFLTYFQNEAQLEKSRLLSDRFSAERPKGSFSTLEIQRTEQGDSAMYLCASSVNLLGRFEAFFGQGTRLTVV.

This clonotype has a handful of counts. CDR3 amino acids: CASSSPGPPNSYEQYF. DNA of the CDR3: TGTGCCAGCAGTTCTCCGGGACCCCCGAACTCCTACGAGCAGTACTTC. The J gene is TRBJ2-7, the V gene TRBV6-6; the D call may be TRBD1 or TRBD2 (5 bases each). The CDR3 has 16 amino acids. The V end lost 4 bases, the J end lost 0 bases, and 16 bases lay between the germline ends. In germline, CDR1 is MNHNY, CDR2 SVGAGI (reference sequence).

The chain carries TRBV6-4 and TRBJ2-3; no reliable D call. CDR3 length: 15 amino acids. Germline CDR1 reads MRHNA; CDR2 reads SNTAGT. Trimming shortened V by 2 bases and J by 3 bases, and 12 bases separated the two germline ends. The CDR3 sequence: CASSDEPARTDTQYF. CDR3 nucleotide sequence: TGTGCCAGCAGTGACGAGCCAGCACGAACAGATACGCAGTATTTT.

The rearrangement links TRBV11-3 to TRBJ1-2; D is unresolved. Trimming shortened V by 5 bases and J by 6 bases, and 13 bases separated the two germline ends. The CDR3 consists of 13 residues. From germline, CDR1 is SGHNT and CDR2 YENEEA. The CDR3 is CASSPVGQHGYTF. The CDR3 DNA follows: TGTGCCAGCAGCCCGGTGGGTCAGCATGGCTACACCTTC.

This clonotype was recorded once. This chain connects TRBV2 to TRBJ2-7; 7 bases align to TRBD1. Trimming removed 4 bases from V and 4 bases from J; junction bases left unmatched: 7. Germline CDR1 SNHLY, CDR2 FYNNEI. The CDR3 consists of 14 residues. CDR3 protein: CASSGQGELYEQYF. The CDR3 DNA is TGTGCCAGCAGTGGGCAGGGGGAATTGTACGAGCAGTACTTC.

This chain's CDR3 is CASSYWTRGSYNEQFF. The CDR3, as DNA: TGTGCCAGCAGTTACTGGACTAGGGGATCCTACAATGAGCAGTTCTTC. This sequence joins TRBV6-6 and TRBJ2-1, with 7 bases matching TRBD2. The CDR3 contains 16 residues. The V gene's germline CDR1 is MNHNY and CDR2 SVGAGI (reference sequence). Germline trimming cut 1 base from V and 1 base from J; bases unmatched to any gene: 4.

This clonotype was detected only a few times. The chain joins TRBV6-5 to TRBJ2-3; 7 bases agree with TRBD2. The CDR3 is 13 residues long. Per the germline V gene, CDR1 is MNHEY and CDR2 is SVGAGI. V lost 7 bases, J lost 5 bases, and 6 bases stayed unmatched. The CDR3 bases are TGTGCCAGCACCTTACCGGGGGGAGATACGCAGTATTTT. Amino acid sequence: CASTLPGGDTQYF.

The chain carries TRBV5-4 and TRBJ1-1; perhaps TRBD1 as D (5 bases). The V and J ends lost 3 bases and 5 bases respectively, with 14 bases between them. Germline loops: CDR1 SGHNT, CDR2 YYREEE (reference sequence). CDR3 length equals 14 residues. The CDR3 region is CASSSAGQKTEAFF. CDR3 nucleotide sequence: TGTGCCAGCAGCTCCGCGGGGCAGAAGACTGAAGCTTTCTTT.